This T cell receptor (beta chain) was captured in a study of blood T cell repertoires in COVID-19. With V trimmed by 5 bases and J by 2 bases, 14 bases remained unmatched. CDR3 length: 16 amino acids. Germline V gives CDR1 SQVTM, CDR2 ANQGSEA. Repertoires were generated with immunoSEQ multiplex PCR, while TCRdb's copy carries only in-frame clones and drops some. The table includes 220,000 or so clones, around 84% detected once. Sample: peripheral blood. This clonotype was obtained from a woman in her sixties or seventies who had recovered from COVID-19. The chain carries TRBV29-1 and TRBJ2-7, with 8 bases matching TRBD1. CDR3 in DNA: TGCAGCGTTACGCTCGGACAGGGAGTGGGTACCTACGAGCAGTACTTC. Its protein is CSVTLGQGVGTYEQYF.